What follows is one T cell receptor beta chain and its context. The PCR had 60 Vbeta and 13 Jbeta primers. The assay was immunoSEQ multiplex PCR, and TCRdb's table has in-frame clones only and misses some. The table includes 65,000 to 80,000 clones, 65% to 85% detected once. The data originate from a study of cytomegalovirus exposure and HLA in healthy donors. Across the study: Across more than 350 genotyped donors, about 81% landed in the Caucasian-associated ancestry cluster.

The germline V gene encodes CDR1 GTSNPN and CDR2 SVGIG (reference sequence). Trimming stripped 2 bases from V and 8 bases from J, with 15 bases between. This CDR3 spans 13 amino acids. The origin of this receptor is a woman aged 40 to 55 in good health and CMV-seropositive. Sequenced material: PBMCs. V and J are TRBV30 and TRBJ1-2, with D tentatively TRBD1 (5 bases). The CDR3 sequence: CAWSLEGREGYTF. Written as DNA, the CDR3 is TGTGCCTGGAGTTTGGAGGGCAGGGAGGGCTACACCTTC.